This T cell receptor beta chain was observed in a study of blood T cell repertoires in COVID-19. Study context: The United States, Italy and Spain provided the acute and convalescent COVID-19 samples. Sample material is recorded as cDNA or gDNA derived from T cells, B-cell-depleted T cells, or PBMCs.

Original processing notes: Estimation of nucleated cell counts relied on the amplification of reference gene primers. The table came from immunoSEQ multiplex PCR; TCRdb's copy has only in-frame clones and leaves some out. The DNA was the basis for D and trimming; V, J and clone size are from that table. The sample yields a few hundred thousand clones, 88% seen once. Trimming at V came to 4 bases and at J to 2 bases, leaving 6 bases not matched to a gene. Germline CDR1 is SGHRS and CDR2 is YFSETQ. The CDR3 is made up of 14 amino acids. The sample consisted of peripheral blood. This receptor was obtained from a woman aged 45-60 years with active or convalescent COVID-19. The chain recombines TRBV5-1 with TRBJ2-7, with TRBD1 matching 7 bases. CDR3 DNA sequence: TGCGCCAGCAGCCTGGGGGACAGAACCTACGAGCAGTACTTC. It codes for CASSLGDRTYEQYF.